This entry describes one T cell receptor (beta chain). Its antigen is still unknown. Trimming cost V 3 bases and J 1 base, with 18 bases left between them. The CDR3 covers 16 residues. In germline, CDR1 is GTSNPN, CDR2 SVGIG (reference sequence). The PCR was carried out with 60 Vbeta primers and 13 Jbeta primers. Assay: immunoSEQ multiplex PCR; the TCRdb copy retains only in-frame clones and omits some. The table includes 60,000 to 75,000 clones, 70% to 80% detected once. The data derive from a study of cytomegalovirus exposure and HLA in healthy donors. Study outcomes and limitations: Later analysis associated a missense DCLRE1C variant with TCR beta V- and J-gene trimming. It was likely that a cluster of highly shared sequence variants was a sequencing artifact. Reportedly, cytomegalovirus status was diagnosed with high sensitivity and specificity. The productive fraction for most TCR beta V segments was about 87% or about 30% in an earlier analysis.

What was sequenced was PBMCs. The gene calls are TRBV30 and TRBJ1-1; D is uncertain. The source is a man aged 18 to 35 in good health and CMV-seropositive. CDR3 residues: CAWRPDFVGENTEAFF. Written as DNA, the CDR3 is TGTGCCTGGAGGCCTGATTTCGTCGGGGAGAACACTGAAGCTTTCTTT.